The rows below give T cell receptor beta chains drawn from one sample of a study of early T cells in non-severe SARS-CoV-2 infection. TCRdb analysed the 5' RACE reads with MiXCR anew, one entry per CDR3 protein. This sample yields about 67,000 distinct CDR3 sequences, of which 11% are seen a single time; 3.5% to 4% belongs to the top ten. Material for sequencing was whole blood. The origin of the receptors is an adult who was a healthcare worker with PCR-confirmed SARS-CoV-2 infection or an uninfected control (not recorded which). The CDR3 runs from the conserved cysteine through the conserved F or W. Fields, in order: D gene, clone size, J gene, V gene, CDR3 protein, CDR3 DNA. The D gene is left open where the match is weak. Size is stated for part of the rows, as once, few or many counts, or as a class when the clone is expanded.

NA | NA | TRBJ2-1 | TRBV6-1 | CASSEVREPYNEQFF | TGTGCCAGCAGTGAAGTGAGGGAGCCGTACAATGAGCAGTTCTTC
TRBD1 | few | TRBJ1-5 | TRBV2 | CASSGGTGGFQPQHF | TGTGCCAGCAGTGGCGGGACAGGGGGCTTTCAGCCCCAGCATTTT
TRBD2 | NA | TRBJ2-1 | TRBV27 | CASSLLAGGQSYNEQFF | TGTGCCAGCAGTTTACTAGCGGGGGGCCAGTCCTACAATGAGCAGTTCTTC
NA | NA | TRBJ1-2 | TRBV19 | CASRDSGVPYGYTF | TGTGCCAGTAGAGACTCCGGGGTCCCCTATGGCTACACCTTC
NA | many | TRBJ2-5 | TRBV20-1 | CSARALGQETQYF | TGCAGTGCTAGAGCACTAGGGCAAGAGACCCAGTACTTC
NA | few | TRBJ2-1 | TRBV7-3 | CASSLSSGYYNEQFF | TGTGCCAGCAGCTTATCGAGCGGGTACTACAATGAGCAGTTCTTC
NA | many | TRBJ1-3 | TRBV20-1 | CSASRAISGNTIYF | TGCAGTGCTTCCCGGGCCATCTCTGGAAACACCATATATTTT
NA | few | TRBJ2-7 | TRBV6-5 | CASSYSRGAEQYF | TGTGCCAGCAGTTACTCGAGGGGGGCCGAGCAGTACTTC
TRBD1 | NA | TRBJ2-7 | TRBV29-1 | CSGRQGYEQYF | TGCAGCGGCCGACAGGGGTACGAGCAGTACTTC
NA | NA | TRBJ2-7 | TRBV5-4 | CASSFKGIRREQYF | TGTGCCAGCAGCTTCAAGGGAATAAGACGCGAGCAGTACTTC
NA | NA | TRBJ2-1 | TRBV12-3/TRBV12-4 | CASSLLWEQFF | TGTGCCAGCAGTTTGTTGTGGGAGCAGTTCTTC
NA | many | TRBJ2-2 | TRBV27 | CASSGRPNTGELFF | TGTGCCAGCAGTGGACGGCCGAACACCGGGGAGCTGTTTTTT
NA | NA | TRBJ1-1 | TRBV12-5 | CASGLGGLNTEAFF | TGTGCTAGTGGTTTAGGGGGGCTGAACACTGAAGCTTTCTTT
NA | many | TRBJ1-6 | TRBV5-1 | CASSLVGGPYNSPLHF | TGCGCCAGCAGCTTGGTGGGGGGACCCTATAATTCACCCCTCCACTTT
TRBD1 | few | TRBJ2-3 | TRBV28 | CASSLIAGQGTDTQYF | TGTGCCAGCAGTCTTATAGCCGGACAGGGCACAGATACGCAGTATTTT
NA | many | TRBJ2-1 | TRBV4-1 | CASSPLRGSYNEQFF | TGCGCCAGCAGCCCTCTTAGGGGCTCCTACAATGAGCAGTTCTTC
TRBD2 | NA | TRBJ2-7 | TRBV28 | CASRTSGRVTYEQYF | TGTGCCAGCAGGACTAGCGGGAGGGTTACCTACGAGCAGTACTTC
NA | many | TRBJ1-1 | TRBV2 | CASSHGGWAFF | TGTGCCAGCAGTCATGGCGGATGGGCTTTCTTT
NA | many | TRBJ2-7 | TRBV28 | CASSPGRSYEQYF | TGTGCCAGCAGTCCCGGACGGAGTTACGAGCAGTACTTC
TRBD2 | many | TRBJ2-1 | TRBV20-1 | CSAVAVNGGNEQFF | TGCAGTGCCGTGGCGGTTAACGGGGGGAATGAGCAGTTCTTC
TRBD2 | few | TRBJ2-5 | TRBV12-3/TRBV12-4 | CASSLDLAGIQETQYF | TGTGCCAGCAGTTTAGATCTAGCGGGCATCCAAGAGACCCAGTACTTC
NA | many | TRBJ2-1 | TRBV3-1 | CASSYQTTRGEQFF | TGTGCCAGCAGTTATCAGACAACCCGGGGTGAGCAGTTCTTC